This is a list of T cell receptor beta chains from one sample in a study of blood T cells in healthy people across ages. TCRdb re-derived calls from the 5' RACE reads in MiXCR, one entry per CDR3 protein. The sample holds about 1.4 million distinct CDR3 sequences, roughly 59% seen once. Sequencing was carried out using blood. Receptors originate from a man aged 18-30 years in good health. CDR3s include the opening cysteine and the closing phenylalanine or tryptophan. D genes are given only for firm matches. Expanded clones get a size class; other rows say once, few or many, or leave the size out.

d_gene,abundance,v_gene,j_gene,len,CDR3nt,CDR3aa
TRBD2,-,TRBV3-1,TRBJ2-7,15,TGTGCCAGCAGCCAAGATTCTAGCGGGACCTACGAGCAGTACTTC,CASSQDSSGTYEQYF
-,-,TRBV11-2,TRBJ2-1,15,TGTGCCAGCAGCGCCCGCGACAGGCAAAACAATGAGCAGTTCTTC,CASSARDRQNNEQFF
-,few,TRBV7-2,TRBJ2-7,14,TGTGCCAGCAGCATCATTGCGGGGAACTACGAGCAGTACTTC,CASSIIAGNYEQYF
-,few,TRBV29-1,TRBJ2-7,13,TGCAGCGTTACAGGCCTGGGATCCTACGAGCAGTACTTC,CSVTGLGSYEQYF
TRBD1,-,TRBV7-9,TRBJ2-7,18,TGTGCCAGCAATCAAGGATGGGGCCGAGGACAGGGGTCCTACGAGCAGTACTTC,CASNQGWGRGQGSYEQYF
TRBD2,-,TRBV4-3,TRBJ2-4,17,TGCGCCAGCAGCCAAGATCGAGCGGGGGGGCCCTTAAACATTCAGTACTTC,CASSQDRAGGPLNIQYF
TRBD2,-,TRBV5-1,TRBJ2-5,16,TGCGCCAGCAGCCCTTGGACTAGCGGGAACAAAGAGACCCAGTACTTC,CASSPWTSGNKETQYF
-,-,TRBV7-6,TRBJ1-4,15,TGTGCCAGCAGCCTCCTAAAAGCAACTAATGAAAAACTGTTTTTT,CASSLLKATNEKLFF
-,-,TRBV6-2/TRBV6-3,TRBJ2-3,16,TGTGCCAGCAGTTACGCTGGGACCTCCCTGGGGGATACGCAGTATTTT,CASSYAGTSLGDTQYF
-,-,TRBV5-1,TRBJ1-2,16,TGCGCCAGCAGCTTCGGTTCGCCCGGAGGGCGCTATGGCTACACCTTC,CASSFGSPGGRYGYTF
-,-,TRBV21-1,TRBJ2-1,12,TGTGCCAGCAGCAAAAGGAGTCATGAGCAGTTCTTC,CASSKRSHEQFF
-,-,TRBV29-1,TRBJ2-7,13,TGCAGCGTTACTTCAGGCTATTCCTACGAGCAGTACTTC,CSVTSGYSYEQYF
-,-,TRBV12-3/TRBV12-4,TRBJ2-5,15,TGTGCCAGCAGCCCTGGTCGGGGCAGCCAAGAGACCCAGTACTTC,CASSPGRGSQETQYF
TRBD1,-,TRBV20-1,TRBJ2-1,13,TGCAGTGCCCACCAGCAGGGGGAAAATGAGCAGTTCTTC,CSAHQQGENEQFF
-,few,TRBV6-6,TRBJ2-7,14,TGTGCCAGCAGTATGGCTACTTTAACCTACGAGCAGTACTTC,CASSMATLTYEQYF
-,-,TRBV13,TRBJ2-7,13,TGTGCCAGCAGCTTAGGCCTTAACAATGAGCAGTACTTC,CASSLGLNNEQYF
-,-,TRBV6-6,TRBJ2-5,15,TGTGCCAGCAGTCCGTATCGGGGGGGCACAGGGGACCAGTACTTC,CASSPYRGGTGDQYF
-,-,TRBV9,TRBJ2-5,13,TGTGCCAGCAGCGTATCCAGTAAGGGCACCCAGTACTTC,CASSVSSKGTQYF
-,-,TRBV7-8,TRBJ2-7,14,TGTGCCAGCAGCCGGATAAGGACAGAGCACGAGCAGTACTTC,CASSRIRTEHEQYF
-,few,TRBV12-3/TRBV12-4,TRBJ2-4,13,TGTGCCAGCAGTTTCGGTGCCAAAAACATTCAGTACTTC,CASSFGAKNIQYF
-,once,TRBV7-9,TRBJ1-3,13,TGTGCCAGCAGCTTCAGAACTGGAAACACCATATATTTT,CASSFRTGNTIYF
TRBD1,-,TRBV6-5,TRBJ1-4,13,TGTGCCACTCAAACAGGGGGCCGGGGGAAACTGTTTTTT,CATQTGGRGKLFF
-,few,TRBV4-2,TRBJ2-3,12,TGTGCCACCCGACTCGGCACAGATACGCAGTATTTT,CATRLGTDTQYF
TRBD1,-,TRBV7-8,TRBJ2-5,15,TGTGCCAGCAGCTTAGGACAGGGGACCTACAATGAGCAGTACTTC,CASSLGQGTYNEQYF
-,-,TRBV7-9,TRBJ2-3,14,TGTGCCAGCAGCTTACAGGGGTCCCCAGATACGCAGTATTTT,CASSLQGSPDTQYF
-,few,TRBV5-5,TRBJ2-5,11,TGTGCCAGCAGCCCTGGGTGGGGAGAGTACTTC,CASSPGWGEYF
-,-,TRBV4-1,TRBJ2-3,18,TGCGCCAGCAGCCAAGTCTGGGGCTCTCCCACATCAGCAGATACGCAGTATTTT,CASSQVWGSPTSADTQYF
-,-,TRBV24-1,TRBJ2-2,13,TGTGCCACCAGTGATCTGACAACCGGGGAGCTGTTTTTT,CATSDLTTGELFF
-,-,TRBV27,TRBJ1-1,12,TGTGCCAGCAGTTTTGCCGGCACTGAAGCTTTCTTT,CASSFAGTEAFF
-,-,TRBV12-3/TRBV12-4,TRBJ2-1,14,TGTGCCAGCCTAGGGTGGGGTCCCTACAATGAGCAGTTCTTC,CASLGWGPYNEQFF
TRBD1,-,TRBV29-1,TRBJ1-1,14,TGCAGCGTCGCACGGACAGGCGGGGGCACTGAAGCTTTCTTT,CSVARTGGGTEAFF
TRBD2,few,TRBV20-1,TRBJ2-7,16,TGCAGTGCTAGGCGCCTAGCGGGAGGGCCCTCGTACGAGCAGTACTTC,CSARRLAGGPSYEQYF
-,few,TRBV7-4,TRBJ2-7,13,TGTGCCAGCAGCTTCAAACCTGGGTACGAGCAGTACTTC,CASSFKPGYEQYF
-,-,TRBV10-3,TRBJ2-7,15,TGTGCCATCAAAGTTCAGAGGCCTCCCTCCTACGAGCAGTACTTC,CAIKVQRPPSYEQYF
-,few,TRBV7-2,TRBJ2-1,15,TGTGCCAGCAGCTTATTCCTAGGAGTTGACAATGAGCAGTTCTTC,CASSLFLGVDNEQFF
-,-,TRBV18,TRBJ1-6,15,TGTGCCAGCTCACTCCGGGGGGCGGGTGATTCACCCCTCCACTTT,CASSLRGAGDSPLHF
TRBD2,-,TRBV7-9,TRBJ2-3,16,TGTGCCAGCAGCTTAGTGCTGGGAGGGCCATCAGATACGCAGTATTTT,CASSLVLGGPSDTQYF
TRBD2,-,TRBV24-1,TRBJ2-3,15,TGTGCCACCAGTGGGGGGGGTCACGTCACAGATACGCAGTATTTT,CATSGGGHVTDTQYF
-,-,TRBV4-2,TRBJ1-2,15,TGTGCCAGCAGCCCTGGGGACGGAATCCCTAATGGCTACACCTTC,CASSPGDGIPNGYTF
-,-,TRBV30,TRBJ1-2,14,TGTGCCTGGAGGGGGTTCGGCGGGGATAGTGGCTACACCTTC,CAWRGFGGDSGYTF
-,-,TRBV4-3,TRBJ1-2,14,TGCGCCAGCAGCCCGAACGCAGGGTTCGGTGGCTACACCTTC,CASSPNAGFGGYTF
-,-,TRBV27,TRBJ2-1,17,TGTGCCAGCAGTTTTTTTGGGGCCCCTACGGTGGGCAATGAGCAGTTCTTC,CASSFFGAPTVGNEQFF
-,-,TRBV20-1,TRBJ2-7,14,TGCAGTGCGGAAGACAGGGACTCATCCTACGAGCAGTACTTC,CSAEDRDSSYEQYF
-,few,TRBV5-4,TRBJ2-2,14,TGTGCCAGCAGCTTCGGGCAGTACACCGGGGAGCTGTTTTTT,CASSFGQYTGELFF
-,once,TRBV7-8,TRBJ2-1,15,TGTGCCAGCAGCTTAGTTGCTCCAGCCCCCTACGAGCAGTTCTTC,CASSLVAPAPYEQFF
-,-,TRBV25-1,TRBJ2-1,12,TGTGCCAGCAGGGATCATTACAATGAGCAGTTCTTC,CASRDHYNEQFF
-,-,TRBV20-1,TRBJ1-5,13,TGCAGTGCTAGAATGGCAGACAATCAGCCCCAGCATTTT,CSARMADNQPQHF
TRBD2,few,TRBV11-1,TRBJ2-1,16,TGTGCCAGCAGCCAAGATTCCGGGACTAGCGGGACGGAGCAGTTCTTC,CASSQDSGTSGTEQFF
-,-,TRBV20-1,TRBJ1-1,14,TGCAGTGCTAGAGATCAGTGGCGGAGAACTGAAGCTTTCTTT,CSARDQWRRTEAFF
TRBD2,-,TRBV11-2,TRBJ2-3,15,TGTGCCAGCAGTTATAGCGGGAGAGAGGCAGATACGCAGTATTTT,CASSYSGREADTQYF
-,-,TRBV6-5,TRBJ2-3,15,TGTGCCAGCAGTGCCCTCGGCGGGGGCTACGATACGCGGTATTTT,CASSALGGGYDTRYF
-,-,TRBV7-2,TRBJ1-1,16,TGTGCCAGAAGCTTAGCAGAGGGGCAGGGAGGCACTGAAGCTTTCTTT,CARSLAEGQGGTEAFF
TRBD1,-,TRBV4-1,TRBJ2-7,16,TGCGCCAGCAGCCAAGATCGGAGACAGGGCCTCTACGAGCAGTACTTC,CASSQDRRQGLYEQYF
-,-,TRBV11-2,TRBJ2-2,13,TGTGCCGGGGGCACAGACTTCACCGGGGAGCTGTTTTTT,CAGGTDFTGELFF
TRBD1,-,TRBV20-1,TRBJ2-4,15,TGCAGTGCTAGACCCCCAGGGGGCCGTAAAAACATTCAGTACTTC,CSARPPGGRKNIQYF
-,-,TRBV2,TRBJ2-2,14,TGTGCCAGCAGTGAATACAGATACACCGGGGAGCTGTTTTTT,CASSEYRYTGELFF
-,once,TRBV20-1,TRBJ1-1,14,TGCAGTGTCCTAATGGGGCTTATGAACACTGAAGCTTTCTTT,CSVLMGLMNTEAFF